The rows below give T cell receptor beta chains drawn from one sample of a study of blood T cell repertoires in COVID-19. Here immunoSEQ multiplex PCR was the method, and the copy in TCRdb shows in-frame clones only, minus some. The table records about 200,000 clones, more than 75% of them present only once. The sequencing input was PBMCs or T cells enriched from blood (not recorded which). The receptors stem from a woman aged 45-65 years with acute COVID-19. Both conserved end residues are part of each CDR3. Fields, in order: D gene, clone size, V gene, J gene, CDR3 DNA, CDR3 protein. D genes are given only for firm matches. Clone sizes are given selectively: once, few, many, or a class where the clone is expanded.

>TRBD1|-|TRBV2|TRBJ1-4
TGTGCCAGCCGGGACAGGGGGGGGGAAAAACTGTTTTTT
CASRDRGGEKLFF
>-|once|TRBV27|TRBJ1-2
TGTGCCAGCAGTGCAGAGAGAAATCTCCGGCGGTATGGCTACACCTTC
CASSAERNLRRYGYTF
>-|-|TRBV20-1|TRBJ1-1
TGCAGTGCTAGTCCCGTGAACACTGAAGCTTTCTTT
CSASPVNTEAFF
>TRBD2|-|TRBV2|TRBJ2-2
TGTGCCAGCAGGGGACTAGCGAACACCGGGGAGCTGTTTTTT
CASRGLANTGELFF
>-|-|TRBV7-9|TRBJ1-6
TGTGCCACCGAATTTATCTCGGAGGCCTATAATTCACCCCTCCACTTT
CATEFISEAYNSPLHF
>TRBD1|-|TRBV5-6|TRBJ2-5
TGTGCCAGCAGCCCAACAGGGGGCGGACAGACCCAGTACTTC
CASSPTGGGQTQYF
>-|once|TRBV7-8|TRBJ2-1
TGTGCCAGCAGCGAAAAGGACTCTATCAATGAGCAGTTCTTC
CASSEKDSINEQFF
>TRBD2|-|TRBV14|TRBJ2-1
TGTGCCAGCAGTCGACCGGGGGGGACCTACAATGAGCAGTTCTTC
CASSRPGGTYNEQFF
>-|-|TRBV5-5|TRBJ1-1
TGTGCCAGCAGCTTCTCCCCGACCGCTCGTGACGGGGGAGCTTTCTTT
CASSFSPTARDGGAFF
>TRBD2|-|TRBV6-2/TRBV6-3|TRBJ2-3
TGTGCCAGCAGTTACGGGGCGGGGGGAAGCACAGATACGCAGTATTTT
CASSYGAGGSTDTQYF
>-|-|TRBV11-3|TRBJ1-5
TGTGAACTTAGCGGGGGCGGGGGCAATCAGCCCCAGCATTTT
CELSGGGGNQPQHF
>-|-|TRBV4-2|TRBJ1-2
TGTGCCAGCAGCCAAGATAGAGGGAACTATGGCTACACCTTC
CASSQDRGNYGYTF
>-|-|TRBV28|TRBJ1-3
TGTGCCAGCAGTTTAAGAGCTGTGGACACCATATATTTT
CASSLRAVDTIYF
>-|many|TRBV5-1|TRBJ1-2
TGCGCCAGCAGCTTGACAGATTTGAGCGGCTACACCTTC
CASSLTDLSGYTF
>TRBD1|-|TRBV4-1|TRBJ2-4
TGCGCCAGCAGCCAAGAACCCCAGACAGGGGGCGAACTAGCCAAAAACATTCAGTACTTC
CASSQEPQTGGELAKNIQYF
>-|-|TRBV6-5|TRBJ1-5
TGTGCCAGCAGTTACTCACGGAGGGATAGCAATCAGCCCCAGCATTTT
CASSYSRRDSNQPQHF
>TRBD1|-|TRBV20-1|TRBJ1-4
TGCAGTGCTAGCAGGGGGGAAAAACTGTTTTTT
CSASRGEKLFF
>-|-|TRBV20-1|TRBJ1-1
TGCAGTGCCATACCCTCACAGGGTGCTTTCTTT
CSAIPSQGAFF
>TRBD1|-|TRBV29-1|TRBJ1-2
TGCAGCGGTGGGGACAGGGCAGGCGATGGCTACACCTTC
CSGGDRAGDGYTF
>-|-|TRBV12-3/TRBV12-4|TRBJ1-2
TGTGCCAGCAGTTATTATGACTATGGCTACACCTTC
CASSYYDYGYTF
>-|-|TRBV28|TRBJ1-2
TGTGCCAGCAGTGTCCCTGAGACAGGCTTTTCTGGCTACACCTTC
CASSVPETGFSGYTF
>TRBD1|-|TRBV3-1/TRBV3-2|TRBJ1-2
TGTGCCAGCAGCCAAGCTACAGGGGTCTTCTATGGCTACACCTTC
CASSQATGVFYGYTF
>TRBD1|-|TRBV13|TRBJ1-4
TGTGCCAGCAGCTCTGACAGGGGTAGAGAAAAACTGTTTTTT
CASSSDRGREKLFF
>-|-|TRBV6-5|TRBJ1-6
TGTGCCAGCGGAGTCTATAATTCACCCCTCCACTTT
CASGVYNSPLHF
>-|few|TRBV6-5|TRBJ1-1
TGTGCCAGCAGTTACTCGGGCCCCTACTTGAACACTGAAGCTTTCTTT
CASSYSGPYLNTEAFF
>TRBD1|-|TRBV18|TRBJ2-2
TGTGCCAGCTCACCTAACAGGGGAGCCGGGGAGCTGTTTTTT
CASSPNRGAGELFF
>TRBD1|once|TRBV5-4|TRBJ1-3
TGTGCCAGCAGCGTCACAGGGGTGACTGGAAACACCATATATTTT
CASSVTGVTGNTIYF
>TRBD1|-|TRBV3-1/TRBV3-2|TRBJ1-2
TGTGCCAGCAGGGAACAGGGACAGATCTATGGCTACACCTTC
CASREQGQIYGYTF
>-|-|TRBV9|TRBJ1-5
TGTGCCAGCAGCGGGCAAAGCAATCAGCCCCAGCATTTT
CASSGQSNQPQHF
>-|-|TRBV27|TRBJ1-2
TGTGCCAGCACCAAGGGCGGGGCACTTGGCTACACCTTC
CASTKGGALGYTF
>-|-|TRBV11-3|TRBJ1-3
TGTGCCAGCAGCTTAAACCAGGGTGGAAACACCATATATTTT
CASSLNQGGNTIYF
>-|-|TRBV19|TRBJ2-2
TGTGCCAGTAGATGGGGCGGGGACAGCGAGCTGTTTTTT
CASRWGGDSELFF
>TRBD1|-|TRBV28|TRBJ1-3
TGTGCCAGCACCATGTTCGGGACAGGCTACAACACCATATATTTT
CASTMFGTGYNTIYF
>TRBD1|-|TRBV7-8|TRBJ1-1
TGTGCCAGCAGCCCAGGGGGACCCCGCATGAACACTGAAGCTTTCTTT
CASSPGGPRMNTEAFF
>TRBD1|-|TRBV24-1|TRBJ2-1
TGTGCCACCAGTGATTTGCAGGCCGGGACAGGGTACAATGAGCAGTTCTTC
CATSDLQAGTGYNEQFF
>TRBD1|-|TRBV5-1|TRBJ2-3
TGCGCCAGCAGCATCGGGACAGGATTCATTACTTCCACAGATACGCAGTATTTT
CASSIGTGFITSTDTQYF
>TRBD1|-|TRBV10-3|TRBJ1-1
TGTGCCATCAGTGACCGGGACAGGAGCTTAGGGGATGAAGCTTTCTTT
CAISDRDRSLGDEAFF
>TRBD1|-|TRBV6-2/TRBV6-3|TRBJ2-5
TGTGCCAGCAGTTACTCAGGACAGGCTCAGACCCAGTACTTC
CASSYSGQAQTQYF
>TRBD1|once|TRBV20-1|TRBJ1-2
TGCAGTGCGGGGACAGCGGGCTACACCTTC
CSAGTAGYTF
>-|-|TRBV14|TRBJ1-1
TGTGCCAGCAGCCCCCCAGGCCACACTGAAGCTTTCTTT
CASSPPGHTEAFF
>TRBD1|once|TRBV27|TRBJ1-5
TGTGCCAGCAGTTTTGGGACAGGGTATAGCAATCAGCCCCAGCATTTT
CASSFGTGYSNQPQHF
>-|-|TRBV7-9|TRBJ2-2
TGTGCCAGCAGCGTAGATTTCGTGGGGGAGCTGTTTTTT
CASSVDFVGELFF
>TRBD1|-|TRBV19|TRBJ2-1
TGTGCCAGTATCCCAAAGTCCCGGGACAGAAGGCATGAGCAGTTCTTC
CASIPKSRDRRHEQFF
>-|few|TRBV5-4|TRBJ2-2
TGTGCCAGCAGCTCAGGGACGGGGAGGTCCACCGGGGAGCTGTTTTTT
CASSSGTGRSTGELFF